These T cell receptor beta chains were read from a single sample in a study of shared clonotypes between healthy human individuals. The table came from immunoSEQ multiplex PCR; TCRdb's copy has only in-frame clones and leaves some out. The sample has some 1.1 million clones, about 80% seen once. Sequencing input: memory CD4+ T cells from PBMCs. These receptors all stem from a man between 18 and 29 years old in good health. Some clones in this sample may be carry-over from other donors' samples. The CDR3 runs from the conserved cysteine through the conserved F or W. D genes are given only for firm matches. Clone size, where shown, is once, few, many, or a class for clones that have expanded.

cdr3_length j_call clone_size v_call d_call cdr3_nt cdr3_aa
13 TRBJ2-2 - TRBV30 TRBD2 TGTGCCTGGGGGACTAGAGGGACCGGGGAGCTGTTTTTT CAWGTRGTGELFF
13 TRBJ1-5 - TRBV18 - TGTGCCAGCTCACCGACAGGAACACAGCCCCAGCATTTT CASSPTGTQPQHF
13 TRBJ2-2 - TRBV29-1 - TGCAGCGTTGTGGTCAGGAACACCGGGGAGCTGTTTTTT CSVVVRNTGELFF
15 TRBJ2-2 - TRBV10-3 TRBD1 TGTGCCATCAGTGGGGGGACAGGGGACGCCGGGGAGCTGTTTTTT CAISGGTGDAGELFF
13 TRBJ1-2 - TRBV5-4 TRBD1 TGTGCCAGCAAATTCCAGGGGGACTATGGCTACACCTTC CASKFQGDYGYTF
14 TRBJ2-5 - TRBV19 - TGTGCCAGTAGTATATTCTCATCCCCCGAGACCCAGTACTTC CASSIFSSPETQYF
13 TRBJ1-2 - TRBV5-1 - TGCGCCAGCAGCCCATCTCAGGGCTTTGGCTACACCTTC CASSPSQGFGYTF
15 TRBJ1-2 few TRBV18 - TGTGCCAGCTCACCCGAGGACGGGAAAAGCTATGGCTACACCTTC CASSPEDGKSYGYTF
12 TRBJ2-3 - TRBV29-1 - TGCAGCGTTGAAGTTTTCACAGATACGCAGTATTTT CSVEVFTDTQYF
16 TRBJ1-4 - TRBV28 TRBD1 TGTGCCAGCAGTTCTCTCAGGACAGGGGCATCTGAAAAACTGTTTTTT CASSSLRTGASEKLFF
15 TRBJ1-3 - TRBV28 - TGTGCCAGCAAAGAGTCCTATAACTCTGGAAACACCATATATTTT CASKESYNSGNTIYF
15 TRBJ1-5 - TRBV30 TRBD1 TGTGCCTGGAGTCCATTGGGACAGGGGAGTGAGCCCCAGCATTTT CAWSPLGQGSEPQHF
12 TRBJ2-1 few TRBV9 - TGTGCCAGCAGCGGAACTGGCGAGGAGCAGTTCTTC CASSGTGEEQFF
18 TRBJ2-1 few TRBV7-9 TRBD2 TGTGCCAGCAGCTCGACTAGCGGGAGGGCCAGGGGGGACAATGAGCAGTTCTTC CASSSTSGRARGDNEQFF
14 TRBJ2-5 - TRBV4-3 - TGCGCCAGCAGCCAGAGGGAGGGGGCAGAGACCCAGTACTTC CASSQREGAETQYF
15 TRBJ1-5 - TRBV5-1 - TGCGCCAGCAGCTTCACCGGGACGGAAAATCAGCCCCAGCATTTT CASSFTGTENQPQHF
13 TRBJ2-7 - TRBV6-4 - TGTGCCAGCAGTAATGAGGAAGGTTCAGAGCAGTACTTC CASSNEEGSEQYF
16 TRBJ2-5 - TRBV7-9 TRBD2 TGTGCCAGCAGCCCCCGGGGACTAGCGGGATCCAAGACCCAGTACTTC CASSPRGLAGSKTQYF
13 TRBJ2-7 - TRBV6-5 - TGTGCCAGCAGCCTCAACGGGGGTCTCGAGCAGTACTTC CASSLNGGLEQYF
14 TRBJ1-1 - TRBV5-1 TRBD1 TGCGCCAGCAGCAGGGGACAGGGGGCGGGTGAAGCTTTCTTT CASSRGQGAGEAFF
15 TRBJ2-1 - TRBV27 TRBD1 TGTGCCAGCAGACCTGACAGGGGTGGGTACAATGAGCAGTTCTTC CASRPDRGGYNEQFF
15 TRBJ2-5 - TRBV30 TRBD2 TGTGCCTGGAGTGTGGGAGCGGGAGACTCAGAGACCCAGTACTTC CAWSVGAGDSETQYF
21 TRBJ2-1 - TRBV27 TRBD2 TGTGCCAGCAGTTTATCGGGGGCGGGGGGACATTCGAGAAGGTCCTACAATGAGCAGTTCTTC CASSLSGAGGHSRRSYNEQFF
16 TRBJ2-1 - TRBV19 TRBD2 TGTGCCACCAAAAGGGCTAGCGGGAGGCACTACAATGAGCAGTTCTTC CATKRASGRHYNEQFF
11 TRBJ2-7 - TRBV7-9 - TGTGCCAGCAGCCAGGGGGGCGAGCAGTACTTC CASSQGGEQYF
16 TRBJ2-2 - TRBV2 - TGTGCCAGCAGTGAAGGGTCGGGCTCTTACACCGGGGAGCTGTTTTTT CASSEGSGSYTGELFF
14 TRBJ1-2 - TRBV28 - TGTGCCAGCAGTTTAAAAGGGCCCAACTATGGCTACACCTTC CASSLKGPNYGYTF
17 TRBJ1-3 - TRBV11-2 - TGTGCCAGCAGCTTATCCGATCCAGGGTTCGCTGGAAACACCATATATTTT CASSLSDPGFAGNTIYF
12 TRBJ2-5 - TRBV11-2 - TGTGCCAGCAGCTTAAACAGGGAGACCCAGTACTTC CASSLNRETQYF
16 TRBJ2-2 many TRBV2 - TGTGCCAGCAGGGACAGCAGCCGGGTGCACACCGGGGAGCTGTTTTTT CASRDSSRVHTGELFF
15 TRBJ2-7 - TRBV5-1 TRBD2 TGCGCCAGCAGCTTACCACTAGCGGGAGGGAGCGAGCAGTACTTC CASSLPLAGGSEQYF
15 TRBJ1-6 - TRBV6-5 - TGTGCCAGCAGTTACAGTGGAATGTATAATTCACCCCTCCACTTT CASSYSGMYNSPLHF
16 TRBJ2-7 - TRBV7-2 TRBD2 TGTGCCAGCAGCTTAGTGTCTAGCGGGATTCCCTACGAGCAGTACTTC CASSLVSSGIPYEQYF
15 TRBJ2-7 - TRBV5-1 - TGCGCCAGCAGCTTGGGTAGGGTCCTTTCCTACGAGCAGTACTTC CASSLGRVLSYEQYF
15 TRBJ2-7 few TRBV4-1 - TGCGCCAGCAGCCGAGGACAGTCAGCTTCCTACGAGCAGTACTTC CASSRGQSASYEQYF
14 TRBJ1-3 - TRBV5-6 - TGTGCCAGCAGCTTCGGTTGGTCTGGAAACACCATATATTTT CASSFGWSGNTIYF
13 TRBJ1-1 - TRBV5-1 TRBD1 TGCGCCAGCAGGGGGACAGTGAACACTGAAGCTTTCTTT CASRGTVNTEAFF
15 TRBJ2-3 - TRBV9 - TGTGCCAGCAGCGCTGGGCCGCAGGGAACAGATACGCAGTATTTT CASSAGPQGTDTQYF
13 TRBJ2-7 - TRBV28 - TGTGCCAGCAGTTCCCCCTTGCCCTACGAGCAGTACTTC CASSSPLPYEQYF
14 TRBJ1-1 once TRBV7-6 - TGTGCCAGCAGCTTTTTGACGGGGAACACTGAAGCTTTCTTT CASSFLTGNTEAFF
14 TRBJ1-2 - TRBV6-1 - TGTGCCAGCAGATCAGGGGTTCAAGACTATGGCTACACCTTC CASRSGVQDYGYTF
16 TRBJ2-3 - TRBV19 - TGTGCCAGTAGTATGGGACGGGAGCCCTTCACAGATACGCAGTATTTT CASSMGREPFTDTQYF
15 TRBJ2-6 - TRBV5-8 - TGTGCCAGCGGTCTCCCCGGTTCTGGGGCCAACGTCCTGACTTTC CASGLPGSGANVLTF
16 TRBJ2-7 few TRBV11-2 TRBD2 TGTGCCAGCAGCTATCAGGTCGCGCTAGCGGGAGGCGAGCAGTACTTC CASSYQVALAGGEQYF
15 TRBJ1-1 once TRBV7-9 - TGTGCCAGCAGCTTAGAGGACGGACTGAACACTGAAGCTTTCTTT CASSLEDGLNTEAFF
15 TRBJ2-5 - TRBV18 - TGTGCCAGCTCACCAAACGGCGGGGACCAAGAGACCCAGTACTTC CASSPNGGDQETQYF
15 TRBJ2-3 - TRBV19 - TGTGCCAGTAGTATGGGGGACCGACGGACAGATACGCAGTATTTT CASSMGDRRTDTQYF
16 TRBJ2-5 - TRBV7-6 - TGTGCCAGCAGCTTAGCCGCAGGGGTAGTTCTGGAGACCCAGTACTTC CASSLAAGVVLETQYF
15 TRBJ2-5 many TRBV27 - TGTGCCAGCAGTCTAACCCCGTGGGCTCAAGAGACCCAGTACTTC CASSLTPWAQETQYF
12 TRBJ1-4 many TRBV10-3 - TGTGCCATCAGTGAGTCTGGGGAAAAACTGTTTTTT CAISESGEKLFF
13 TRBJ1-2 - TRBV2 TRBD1 TGTGCCAGCAGTGGACAGGGCCGGTATGGCTACACCTTC CASSGQGRYGYTF
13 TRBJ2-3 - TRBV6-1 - TGTGCCAGCAGTGAAGGCGTGCATGATACGCAGTATTTT CASSEGVHDTQYF
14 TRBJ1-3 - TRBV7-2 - TGTGCCAGCAGCTTATCGGGGGACGGGTTGCCCATATATTTT CASSLSGDGLPIYF
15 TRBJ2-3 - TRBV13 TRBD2 TGTGCCAGCAGAAGGGCGGGAGAGGGTCCAGATACGCAGTATTTT CASRRAGEGPDTQYF